This TCR beta chain came from a study of tumor-infiltrating lymphocytes in primary liver carcinoma. Whole-study results and caveats: Tumors reached a significantly greater top-250-clone fraction than blood did (p = 0.039). Pairs of tumor regions overlapped more than tumor-adjacent and tumor-blood pairs did.

It was unsorted whole blood that yielded blood RNA, and germline DNA was also extracted. The collection of roughly 3.7 milliliters of peripheral blood preceded surgery. This CDR3 is 18 amino acids long. Germline V gene data show CDR1 as MDHEN and CDR2 as SYDVKM. V trimming: 4 bases; J trimming: 1 base; junction bases outside the gene matches: 13. TCR beta cDNA was reverse-transcribed from about 500 ng of total RNA. The reaction used a constant-region primer and ProtoScript II reverse transcriptase. ARM-PCR, slightly modified, supplied the TCR beta libraries through three nested multiplex PCR rounds. The first two PCR rounds used TRBV1-TRBV30 forward primers with a C-beta reverse primer, 10 to 11 cycles each. TCRdb reprocessed the multiplex PCR reads with MiXCR, giving one entry per CDR3 protein. The table records approximately 330,000 distinct CDR3 sequences, around 60% of them present only once. Notes on this clonotype: The target antigen is unknown.

This chain joins TRBV28 and TRBJ1-5, with 7 bases lining up with TRBD1. The sample consisted of peripheral blood. The receptor comes from a man aged 40-55 years with primary liver carcinoma and hepatitis B virus infection. The CDR3 DNA follows: TGTGCCAGCAGTTCTCCGTCGGACAGGACAACGAGCAATCAGCCCCAGCATTTT. As protein: CASSSPSDRTTSNQPQHF.